What follows are 19 T cell receptor beta chains derived from one specimen sequenced in a study of T cell responses to AZD1222 COVID-19 vaccine. Sequenced by immunoSEQ multiplex PCR; TCRdb stores in-frame clones only, minus some. The sample comprises tens of thousands of clones, around 90% of which are singletons, and roughly 1.3% rests with the top ten. The starting material was peripheral blood, obtained 28 days after the second AZD1222 dose. All receptors come from an adult who received the AZD1222 COVID-19 vaccine.

The V call is TRBV5-8, the J call TRBJ1-1, with D maybe TRBD1 (5 bases). Germline loops: CDR1 SGHTS, CDR2 YDEGEE. The CDR3 totals 14 residues. The V end lost 1 base, the J end lost 0 bases, and 7 bases lay between the germline ends. This CDR3 is CASSLQGMNTEAFF. DNA for the CDR3: TGTGCCAGCAGCTTGCAGGGAATGAACACTGAAGCTTTCTTT.

The rearrangement joins TRBV5-1 to TRBJ2-6; either TRBD1 or TRBD2 may supply D (5 bases each). Trimming took 0 bases from V and 6 from J, leaving 7 bases between them. The CDR3 loop spans 14 amino acids. The germline gives CDR1 SGHRS, CDR2 YFSETQ. The CDR3 DNA is TGCGCCAGCAGCTTGGGAGGGGAGGCCAACGTCCTGACTTTC. It yields the protein CASSLGGEANVLTF.

V and J are TRBV14 and TRBJ1-2; D is unresolved. This CDR3 has 15 residues. The V and J ends lost 1 base and 6 bases respectively, with 15 bases between them. CDR1 is SGHDN, CDR2 FVKESK, per germline. This chain's CDR3 is CASSQAMSLRHGYTF. The CDR3 DNA sequence: TGTGCCAGCAGCCAAGCCATGTCGCTGAGGCATGGCTACACCTTC.

This sequence joins TRBV6-6 and TRBJ1-1; D unresolved. CDR1 is MNHNY, CDR2 SVGAGI, per germline (reference sequence). The CDR3 contains 14 residues. Trimming took off 1 base at V and 7 bases at J, with 13 bases between the two ends. CDR3 protein: CASSYYPGKNEAFF. The CDR3 bases are TGTGCCAGCAGTTACTACCCGGGAAAAAATGAAGCTTTCTTT.

The chain couples TRBV11-2 to TRBJ2-3; 11 nucleotides line up with TRBD2. The ends lost 5 bases at V and 2 bases at J; junction bases unmatched: 9. The CDR3 runs to 17 residues. Germline-derived CDR1 and CDR2 are SGHAT and FQNNGV. DNA of the CDR3: TGTGCCAGCAGCCCTTACCCGACTAGCGGGACCACAGATACGCAGTATTTT. As protein: CASSPYPTSGTTDTQYF. Combining the CDR3 with reference TRBV11-2 and TRBJ2-3 gives the whole variable domain EAGVAQSPRYKIIEKRQSVAFWCNPISGHATLYWYQQILGQGPKLLIQFQNNGVVDDSQLPKDRFSAERLKGVDSTLKIQPAKLEDSAVYLCASSPYPTSGTTDTQYFGPGTRLTVL.

CDR3 loop: CASSANPPNRYTEAFF. CDR3 DNA: TGTGCCAGCTCAGCAAATCCCCCCAACAGGTACACTGAAGCTTTCTTT. The genes are TRBV18 and TRBJ1-1, with a possible D match to TRBD1 (5 bases). Trimming pared 5 bases from V and 3 bases from J, leaving 19 bases between. Germline lookup yields CDR1 KGHSH and CDR2 LQKENI. The CDR3 covers 16 residues. The whole variable domain, filled in from reference TRBV18 and TRBJ1-1, reads NAGVMQNPRHLVRRRGQEARLRCSPMKGHSHVYWYRQLPEEGLKFMVYLQKENIIDESGMPKERFSAEFPKEGPSILRIQQVVRGDSAAYFCASSANPPNRYTEAFFGQGTRLTVV.

The chain has TRBV4-2 and TRBJ1-2; a weak D match, TRBD1 (6 bases). This CDR3 comprises 15 residues. Trimming took 3 bases from V and 0 from J, leaving 11 bases between them. Germline CDR1 reads LGHNA; CDR2 reads YNFKEQ. The CDR3 loop reads CASSQTDRSNYGYTF. The CDR3 DNA reads as TGTGCCAGCAGCCAGACGGACAGATCTAACTATGGCTACACCTTC.

CDR3 in amino acids: CASSTSGGYTF. The CDR3 region has the DNA TGTGCCAGCAGCACCTCCGGGGGCTACACCTTC. This chain uses TRBV9 with TRBJ1-2; no clear D. Germline V CDR1 and CDR2: SGDLS, YYNGEE. V dropped 4 bases and J dropped 8 bases, with 9 bases sitting between them. The CDR3 loop spans 11 amino acids.

The genes are TRBV7-9 and TRBJ2-6; the match to TRBD1 covers 7 bases. The germline CDR1 and CDR2 sequences are SEHNR and FQNEAQ (reference sequence). CDR3 size: 15 residues. Germline trimming cut 2 bases from V and 2 bases from J; bases unmatched to any gene: 0. CDR3 bases: TGTGCCAGCAGCTTAACAGGGGCTGGGGCCAACGTCCTGACTTTC. It yields the protein CASSLTGAGANVLTF. The full variable domain, completed using reference TRBV7-9 and TRBJ2-6, is DTGVSQNPRHKITKRGQNVTFRCDPISEHNRLYWYRQTLGQGPEFLTYFQNEAQLEKSRLLSDRFSAERPKGSFSTLEIQRTEQGDSAMYLCASSLTGAGANVLTFGAGSRLTVL.

This rearrangement joins TRBV10-3 to TRBJ2-7; 11 bases map to TRBD2. V shed 6 bases and J 3 bases; nucleotides not matched to a gene: 4. The germline gives CDR1 ENHRY, CDR2 SYGVKD. The CDR3 totals 14 residues. DNA for the CDR3: TGTGCCATCAGCTGGACTAGCGGGTACTACGAGCAGTACTTC. It yields the protein CAISWTSGYYEQYF.

There are a few counts of this clone. The J gene is TRBJ2-3, the V gene TRBV20-1; 10 bases agree with TRBD2. The CDR3 spans 18 residues. Germline assignment: CDR1 DFQATT and CDR2 SNEGSKA (reference sequence). V gave up 3 bases and J gave up 1 base; unmatched junction bases: 13. The CDR3 reads CSASPKRPGLAGTDTQYF. In DNA form, the CDR3 reads TGCAGTGCTAGTCCTAAACGCCCCGGACTAGCGGGCACAGATACGCAGTATTTT.

In this sample, this clone turned up a few times. The chain has TRBV7-9 and TRBJ2-7; 9 positions match TRBD1. With 3 bases clipped from V and 5 bases from J, the junction kept 8 bases outside the gene matches. This CDR3 comprises 15 residues. CDR1 is SEHNR and CDR2 is FQNEAQ in the germline V gene (reference sequence). The CDR3 here is CASSFPTGGFDEQYF. The DNA for the CDR3 is TGTGCCAGCAGCTTCCCGACAGGGGGGTTCGACGAGCAGTACTTC.

The chain links TRBV11-3 to TRBJ2-1; D is possibly TRBD1 (6 bases). The CDR3 sequence is 14 residues long. V lost 5 bases and J lost 11, with 19 bases in between. Per germline, CDR1 SGHNT and CDR2 YENEEA. The CDR3, as DNA: TGTGCCAGCAGCCCAATCGACCCCAGGGGTAAGCAGTTCTTC. This encodes CASSPIDPRGKQFF. The variable domain in full, with the rest retrieved from reference TRBV11-3 and TRBJ2-1, is EAGVVQSPRYKIIEKKQPVAFWCNPISGHNTLYWYLQNLGQGPELLIRYENEEAVDDSQLPKDRFSAERLKGVDSTLKIQPAELGDSAVYLCASSPIDPRGKQFFGPGTRLTVL.

The V call is TRBV7-2, the J call TRBJ1-4, with D uncertain. The germline V and J ends were trimmed by 6 bases and 5 bases, with 10 bases remaining between them. The CDR3 spans 13 residues. Germline CDR1 is SGHTA and CDR2 is FQGNSA. CDR3 amino acids: CASSFSENEKLFF. In nucleotides, the CDR3 is TGTGCCAGCAGTTTTTCAGAGAATGAAAAACTGTTTTTT.

This chain connects TRBV7-2 to TRBJ1-3; D may be TRBD1 (5 bases). Germline lookup yields CDR1 SGHTA and CDR2 FQGNSA. The V gene lost 5 bases and the J gene lost 4 bases, with 12 bases spanning the gap. The CDR3 sequence is 14 residues long. This chain's CDR3 is CASSPAGLGNTIYF. CDR3 bases: TGTGCCAGCAGCCCCGCAGGGTTGGGAAACACCATATATTTT.

The gene calls are TRBV2 and TRBJ1-5; D possibly corresponds to TRBD1 (5 bases). CDR1 is SNHLY, CDR2 FYNNEI, per germline. The CDR3 sequence is 14 residues long. V was shortened by 6 bases and J by 5 bases, with 14 bases between the two germline ends. The CDR3 here is CASRGGALDQPQHF. CDR3 DNA sequence: TGTGCCAGCAGAGGAGGGGCCTTGGATCAGCCCCAGCATTTT.

The chain uses TRBV3-1 (or the pseudogene TRBV3-2) and TRBJ2-1; 7 bases fit TRBD2. V shed 0 bases and J 2 bases; nucleotides not matched to a gene: 4. Per the germline V gene, CDR1 is LGHDT and CDR2 is YNNKEL (reference sequence). This CDR3 has 16 residues. CDR3 sequence reads: CASSQEGSGTYNEQFF. The CDR3 bases are TGTGCCAGCAGCCAAGAGGGCAGCGGGACCTACAATGAGCAGTTCTTC.

J is TRBJ2-2 and V is TRBV19, with 9 bases fitting TRBD2. CDR3 size: 16 residues. CDR1 and CDR2 (germline): LNHDA, SQIVND (reference sequence). The trim removed 5 bases at V and 6 bases at J, leaving 10 bases unmatched. Here the CDR3 reads CASSPQGLAVAGELFF. In DNA form, the CDR3 reads TGTGCCAGTAGTCCCCAGGGACTAGCTGTCGCCGGGGAGCTGTTTTTT.

This clone was found a few times. The gene calls are TRBV28 and TRBJ2-5, with D tentatively TRBD1 (6 bases). This CDR3 is 15 amino acids long. Germline V lookup: CDR1 MDHEN, CDR2 SYDVKM. With 4 bases removed from V and 7 bases from J, the gap between germline ends came to 19 bases. The CDR3: CASSSPSGHWGTQYF. Written as DNA, the CDR3 is TGTGCCAGCAGTTCTCCTTCGGGACATTGGGGGACCCAGTACTTC.